This T cell receptor (beta chain) was recovered during a study of cytomegalovirus exposure and HLA in healthy donors. Whole-study findings and limits: Earlier analysis yielded a pattern in which most TCR beta V segments were productive about 87% or about 30% of the time. Among TCR beta chains of equal frequency, HLA-associated ones were more clonally expanded in a later analysis.

Details on this clone: Its target is not known.

The V and J ends lost 1 base and 5 bases respectively, with 11 bases between them. This CDR3 is built from 14 residues. CDR1 and CDR2 from the germline V gene are LGHNA and YSLEER. PCR primers comprised 60 Vbeta and 13 Jbeta primers. Profiled with immunoSEQ multiplex PCR; TCRdb holds only in-frame clones, not every one. The sample table sets out about 50,000 clones. The clonotype comes from a woman in her thirties or forties in good health and CMV-seronegative. This sequence joins TRBV4-3 and TRBJ2-5; weak D call: TRBD2 (6 bases). Sequencing was carried out using PBMCs. CDR3 coding DNA: TGCGCCAGCAGCCAAGGAGGGAGGCCGGAGACCCAGTACTTC. This sequence encodes CASSQGGRPETQYF.